These 30 T cell receptor beta chains share one sample of origin, sequenced in a study of CD8 T cells in Susac syndrome. RNA, at 0.5 to 1 ug, was reverse transcribed with random hexamers. Each CDR3 protein gets one entry after TCRdb re-called the immunoSEQ multiplex PCR reads with MiXCR. Of 56,000 or so distinct CDR3 sequences listed, 85% to 95% were seen once; the top ten hold less than 0.95%. Material: CD8+ T cells from PBMCs. Receptor source: a human donor with Susac syndrome.

The J gene is TRBJ2-3, the V gene TRBV25-1; 7 bases are shared with TRBD2. The germline gives CDR1 MGHDK, CDR2 SYGVNS. The CDR3 runs 15 residues. V trimming: 4 bases; J trimming: 0 bases; junction bases outside the gene matches: 4. In DNA, the CDR3 is TGTGCCAGCAGTGCGGGACTACCTAGCACAGATACGCAGTATTTT. Translating it yields CASSAGLPSTDTQYF.

This clonotype was observed a handful of times. The rearrangement uses TRBV6-5 and TRBJ2-5, with D hard to call. The V and J ends lost 2 bases and 5 bases respectively, with 3 bases between them. The CDR3 totals 11 residues. Germline lookup yields CDR1 MNHEY and CDR2 SVGAGI. As DNA, the CDR3 is TGTGCCAGCAGTTACGATGAGACCCAGTACTTC. It yields the protein CASSYDETQYF.

This chain joins TRBV7-9 and TRBJ2-5; no firm D call. Germline-derived CDR1 and CDR2 are SEHNR and FQNEAQ (reference sequence). Trimming took off 4 bases at V and 3 bases at J, with 12 bases between the two ends. The CDR3 extends over 14 amino acids. CDR3 sequence: CASSSSGIEETQYF. The DNA for the CDR3 is TGTGCCAGCAGCTCCTCAGGAATAGAAGAGACCCAGTACTTC. Full variable domain (rest looked up from reference TRBV7-9 and TRBJ2-5): DTGVSQNPRHKITKRGQNVTFRCDPISEHNRLYWYRQTLGQGPEFLTYFQNEAQLEKSRLLSDRFSAERPKGSFSTLEIQRTEQGDSAMYLCASSSSGIEETQYFGPGTRLLVL.

The V and J genes are TRBV11-2 and TRBJ1-3, with D uncertain. The germline gives CDR1 SGHAT, CDR2 FQNNGV. The CDR3 is made up of 15 amino acids. Between the trimmed V and J ends, which lost 5 bases and 0 bases, there was a span of 11 bases. The CDR3 reads CASSPQVTSGNTIYF. DNA of the CDR3: TGTGCCAGCAGCCCGCAGGTCACCTCTGGAAACACCATATATTTT.

This rearrangement joins TRBV2 to TRBJ2-1, with TRBD1 identical over 11 bases. In germline, CDR1 is SNHLY, CDR2 FYNNEI. V dropped 5 bases and J dropped 8; count of bases not matched to a gene: 5. CDR3 length: 14 amino acids. CDR3 nucleotides: TGTGCCAGCAGTAAGGGACAGGGGGAAGATGAGCAGTTCTTC. Encoded protein: CASSKGQGEDEQFF.

The J gene is TRBJ1-2, the V gene TRBV5-1; no clear D. Germline-derived CDR1 and CDR2 are SGHRS and YFSETQ. The CDR3 covers 16 residues. V gave up 6 bases and J gave up 4 bases, with 22 bases separating them. The DNA of the CDR3 is TGCGCCAGCAAAGCGGGGTTTTATTTCGCTGGCTATGGCTACACCTTC. This encodes CASKAGFYFAGYGYTF.

The V call is TRBV5-4, the J call TRBJ2-7; D possibly corresponds to TRBD1 (6 bases). This CDR3 is 14 amino acids long. Per the germline V gene, CDR1 is SGHNT and CDR2 is YYREEE (reference sequence). The germline V and J ends were trimmed by 4 bases and 0 bases, with 11 bases remaining between them. As DNA, the CDR3 is TGTGCCAGCAGCCGACAGGATAGCTCCTACGAGCAGTACTTC. This sequence encodes CASSRQDSSYEQYF.

V gene TRBV29-1 combines with J gene TRBJ2-3, with TRBD1 identical over 7 bases. Per germline, CDR1 SQVTM and CDR2 ANQGSEA. V lost 3 bases to trimming and J lost 4 bases; unmatched junction nucleotides: 19. The CDR3 consists of 18 residues. CDR3 nucleotide sequence: TGCAGCGTTGATCCGACCCTCCGGGACAGCTACTTGGCAGATACGCAGTATTTT. This encodes CSVDPTLRDSYLADTQYF.

This clonotype was picked up one time. The chain recombines TRBV6-2 or TRBV6-3 with TRBJ2-5; D remains unclear. V shed 1 base and J shed 3 bases, with 6 bases lying between them. CDR1 is MNHEY, CDR2 SVGEGT, per germline. CDR3 length equals 13 residues. The CDR3 here is CASSYFPKETQYF. The CDR3 DNA is TGTGCCAGCAGTTACTTTCCTAAAGAGACCCAGTACTTC.

The V gene is TRBV7-9, the J gene TRBJ2-1, with 13 bases that match TRBD2. Trimming cost V 5 bases and J 9 bases; bases outside gene matches: 16. Germline loops: CDR1 SEHNR, CDR2 FQNEAQ (reference sequence). This CDR3 contains 18 residues. In DNA, the CDR3 is TGTGCCAGCAGCGCTTCGACTAGCGGGGGGACCAGGTGGAGTGAGCAGTTCTTC. Translating it yields CASSASTSGGTRWSEQFF.

The V call is TRBV29-1, the J call TRBJ1-1, with D uncertain. The germline V and J ends were trimmed by 3 bases and 7 bases, with 9 bases remaining between them. The CDR3 sequence is 11 residues long. Germline values: CDR1 SQVTM, CDR2 ANQGSEA. Here the CDR3 reads CSVDLRVEAFF. As DNA, the CDR3 is TGCAGCGTTGATTTACGTGTTGAAGCTTTCTTT.

The V call is TRBV12-5, the J call TRBJ1-2; no firm D call. This CDR3 is 13 amino acids long. The V gene's germline CDR1 is LGHNT and CDR2 FRNRAP. V was pared by 5 bases and J by 4 bases, with 11 bases between. The CDR3 bases are TGTGCTAGTGGTACCCGGCATTCCTATGGCTACACCTTC. Its translation: CASGTRHSYGYTF.

The chain is built from TRBV9 and TRBJ2-1; the match to TRBD1 covers 7 bases. Trimming at V came to 0 bases and at J to 0 bases, leaving 3 bases not matched to a gene. CDR3 length: 16 residues. Germline V gene data show CDR1 as SGDLS and CDR2 as YYNGEE. The CDR3 DNA reads as TGTGCCAGCAGCGTAGAGGGGGCCCTCTCCTACAATGAGCAGTTCTTC. Encoded protein: CASSVEGALSYNEQFF.

The chain carries TRBV30 and TRBJ1-2; TRBD1 is a possible D gene (5 bases). CDR1 is GTSNPN, CDR2 SVGIG, per germline (reference sequence). The V and J ends lost 2 bases and 8 bases respectively, with 15 bases between them. This CDR3 region has 13 residues. CDR3 amino acids: CAWSLGGSPGYTF. The CDR3 bases are TGTGCCTGGAGTCTGGGGGGAAGTCCGGGCTACACCTTC.

The chain has TRBV20-1 and TRBJ1-1, with D unresolved. The germline V gene encodes CDR1 DFQATT and CDR2 SNEGSKA (reference sequence). Trimming took 3 bases from V and 1 from J, leaving 12 bases between them. The CDR3 sequence is 14 residues long. CDR3 DNA sequence: TGCAGTGCTAGTGGTGCAGCCTGGAACACTGAAGCTTTCTTT. Protein sequence: CSASGAAWNTEAFF.

CDR3 region: CASSVYTLADHMTASTGELFF. DNA for the CDR3: TGTGCCAGCAGCGTATATACGCTAGCGGATCATATGACCGCCTCGACCGGGGAGCTGTTTTTT. The V call is TRBV9, the J call TRBJ2-2, with 7 bases identical to TRBD2. V dropped 1 base and J dropped 5; count of bases not matched to a gene: 23. In germline, CDR1 is SGDLS, CDR2 YYNGEE. The CDR3 length is 21 residues.

This clonotype was counted between two and nine times. The chain is built from TRBV30 and TRBJ1-2; no clear D gene. The CDR3 totals 14 residues. Trimming cost V 0 bases and J 0 bases, with 8 bases left between them. Germline CDR1 reads GTSNPN; CDR2 reads SVGIG (reference sequence). The CDR3 reads CAWSVTGTNYGYTF. CDR3 DNA: TGTGCCTGGAGTGTAACGGGTACTAACTATGGCTACACCTTC.

The CDR3: CASSSGLGRGKTQYF. In nucleotides, the CDR3 is TGTGCCAGCAGCTCGGGGCTGGGGCGGGGGAAGACCCAGTACTTC. The V call is TRBV7-2, the J call TRBJ2-5; 7 nucleotides agree with TRBD2. Losses at the gene ends were 4 bases for V and 6 bases for J; bases not matched to a gene: 11. Germline CDR1 is SGHTA and CDR2 is FQGNSA. The CDR3 totals 15 residues.

J is TRBJ2-7 and V is TRBV5-1; maybe TRBD1 (5 bases). Germline assignment: CDR1 SGHRS and CDR2 YFSETQ. This CDR3 has 13 amino acids. The V and J ends lost 0 bases and 3 bases respectively, with 7 bases between them. CDR3 protein: CASSLEQVYEQYF. CDR3 bases: TGCGCCAGCAGCTTGGAACAGGTCTACGAGCAGTACTTC.

This clonotype has just one count. This chain joins TRBV25-1 and TRBJ1-2; D gene unclear. V lost 4 bases and J lost 5, with 14 bases in between. Germline loops: CDR1 MGHDK, CDR2 SYGVNS. The CDR3 runs to 14 residues. The CDR3 here is CASSAALEDYGYTF. CDR3 DNA sequence: TGTGCCAGCAGTGCTGCCCTCGAGGATTATGGCTACACCTTC.

CDR3 sequence: CASSWLGGNQPQHF. The CDR3 bases are TGTGCCAGCAGCTGGTTAGGGGGGAATCAGCCCCAGCATTTT. V usage is TRBV11-2 and J usage is TRBJ1-5, with D maybe TRBD1 (6 bases). Trimming removed 4 bases at V and 4 bases at J, with 11 bases between. The CDR3 extends over 14 amino acids. Per germline, CDR1 SGHAT and CDR2 FQNNGV.

This chain uses TRBV7-6 with TRBJ2-7; TRBD2 is a possible D gene (6 bases). CDR3 size: 14 residues. The germline V gene has CDR1 SGHVS and CDR2 FNYEAQ. V lost 0 bases, J lost 3 bases, and 9 bases lay in between. This CDR3 reads CASSLALGLYEQYF. The CDR3 coding sequence is TGTGCCAGCAGCTTAGCCCTGGGACTCTACGAGCAGTACTTC.

The chain recombines TRBV5-1 with TRBJ1-1; D not certain. The CDR3 is made up of 13 amino acids. From germline, CDR1 is SGHRS and CDR2 YFSETQ. V was pared by 1 base and J by 2 bases, with 6 bases between. The CDR3 region has the DNA TGCGCCAGCAGCTTGCTGGAAAACACTGAAGCTTTCTTT. Translation: CASSLLENTEAFF.

This chain joins TRBV29-1 and TRBJ1-3; D is uncertain. V was cut by 6 bases and J by 4 bases, with 13 bases left in between. The germline V gene has CDR1 SQVTM and CDR2 ANQGSEA. The length of the CDR3 is 13 residues. CDR3: CSVLKLGGNTIYF. DNA for the CDR3: TGCAGCGTATTGAAACTCGGGGGAAACACCATATATTTT.

The gene calls are TRBV5-8 and TRBJ2-3; 7 bases map to TRBD2. Germline trimming cut 3 bases from V and 0 bases from J; bases unmatched to any gene: 1. The CDR3 extends over 14 amino acids. Germline CDR1 is SGHTS and CDR2 is YDEGEE. The CDR3 reads CASSSSGSTDTQYF. In DNA, the CDR3 is TGTGCCAGCAGCTCTAGCGGTAGCACAGATACGCAGTATTTT.

This rearrangement joins TRBV9 to TRBJ2-2; TRBD1 agrees at 7 bases. The junction had 2 bases not matched to a gene; V was cut back by 0 bases and J by 9 bases. The CDR3 consists of 13 residues. Germline V gives CDR1 SGDLS, CDR2 YYNGEE. CDR3: CASSVVGGRELFF. CDR3 bases: TGTGCCAGCAGCGTAGTAGGGGGCCGGGAGCTGTTTTTT.

This chain joins TRBV7-9 and TRBJ2-4; 9 nucleotides match TRBD2. The junction had 9 bases not matched to a gene; V was cut back by 2 bases and J by 1 base. Per germline, CDR1 SEHNR and CDR2 FQNEAQ (reference sequence). This CDR3 spans 18 amino acids. CDR3 sequence (DNA): TGTGCCAGCAGCTTACTAACTAGCGGGCCCTTGGCCAAAAACATTCAGTACTTC. Translated, it gives CASSLLTSGPLAKNIQYF.

The V and J genes are TRBV20-1 and TRBJ2-7; TRBD1 is a possible D gene (5 bases). CDR3 length: 12 amino acids. In germline, CDR1 is DFQATT, CDR2 SNEGSKA (reference sequence). The V end was cut by 5 bases, the J end by 1 base, with 9 bases between. CDR3 in amino acids: CSADRISYEQYF. CDR3 nucleotide sequence: TGCAGTGCTGACAGAATTTCCTACGAGCAGTACTTC.

This chain connects TRBV5-6 to TRBJ1-1, with D perhaps TRBD1 (5 bases). V lost 5 bases, J lost 4 bases, and 12 bases lay in between. The CDR3 runs to 13 residues. From germline, CDR1 is SGHDT and CDR2 YYEEEE. The DNA of the CDR3 is TGTGCCAGCAGTCAGGGTGTAGGCACTGAAGCTTTCTTT. As protein: CASSQGVGTEAFF. Full variable domain (outside the CDR3, taken from reference TRBV5-6 and TRBJ1-1): DAGVTQSPTHLIKTRGQQVTLRCSPKSGHDTVSWYQQALGQGPQFIFQYYEEEERQRGNFPDRFSGHQFPNYSSELNVNALLLGDSALYLCASSQGVGTEAFFGQGTRLTVV.

The chain has TRBV7-9 and TRBJ2-5; D might be TRBD2 (6 bases). The germline V and J ends were trimmed by 3 bases and 5 bases, with 13 bases remaining between them. Germline assignment: CDR1 SEHNR and CDR2 FQNEAQ (reference sequence). CDR3 length equals 14 residues. In DNA form, the CDR3 reads TGTGCCAGCAGCTTGTTGCGGGGTTGGGAGACCCAGTACTTC. Translating gives CASSLLRGWETQYF.